This TCR beta chain was documented in a study of T cells in localized non-small cell lung cancer. Details on this clone: The antigen is unknown.

Clones were read by immunoSEQ multiplex PCR, and TCRdb kept only the in-frame ones, dropping some. The top ten hold under 5% of the sample, which has approximately 14,000 clones, about 86% seen once. The V end lost 0 bases, the J end lost 2 bases, and 10 bases lay between the germline ends. Germline CDR1 reads LGHNA; CDR2 reads YSLEER. The CDR3 extends over 15 amino acids. Whole-study findings and limits: In the blood, greater T cell density corresponded to longer overall survival.

The sample was peripheral blood, taken before any cancer treatment. The J gene is TRBJ1-2, the V gene TRBV4-3; D may be TRBD1 (5 bases). The clonotype originates from a female donor at least 60 years old with stage I squamous cell lung carcinoma. CDR3 DNA sequence: TGCGCCAGCAGCCAAGATATCGGGGGGAACTATGGCTACACCTTC. Amino acid sequence: CASSQDIGGNYGYTF.